This T cell receptor (beta chain) was profiled in a study of CD8+CD57+ T cells in acquired aplastic anemia. The study's findings and limits: Some 31 sequences, all CD8+ CDR3, were shared between patients and controls.

CD8+CD57+ cell expansion, shown by flow cytometry, had occurred in the patients selected for sequencing. Patients, without exception, had severe acquired aplastic anemia. CDR3 and TCR beta VDJ profiling relied on a genomic DNA template. One entry per CDR3 protein results from TCRdb running MiXCR on the reads. The sample shows around 200,000 distinct CDR3 sequences, less than 60% of them seen only once. This clonotype was found a few times. The target antigen is unknown. V lost 5 bases to trimming and J lost 3 bases; unmatched junction nucleotides: 5. Germline lookup yields CDR1 SEHNR and CDR2 FQNEAQ (reference sequence). This CDR3 is built from 16 residues.

V and J are TRBV7-9 and TRBJ2-2, with TRBD1 matching over 11 bases. The TCR was taken from a human donor with aplastic anemia. The material sequenced was sorted CD4+, CD8+, or CD8+CD57+ T cells (not recorded which) from PBMCs. CDR3 DNA: TGTGCCAGCAGCCAGAGGACAGGGGGCCACACCGGGGAGCTGTTTTTT. Its translation is CASSQRTGGHTGELFF.